A selection of T cell receptor beta chains follows, all from one sample in a study of blood T cell repertoires in COVID-19. The protocol was immunoSEQ multiplex PCR, while the TCRdb copy is restricted to in-frame clones and leaves out a portion. This table has tens of thousands of clones, 75% to 90% appearing once. The sequencing sample was made of peripheral blood. Every receptor here comes from a man between 65 and 80 years old with active COVID-19. The conserved cysteine and the conserved F or W are not part of the CDR3 here. D genes are given only for firm matches.

TRBJ1-2 | TRBV30 | . | AWSPISYYGYT
TRBJ1-2 | TRBV5-4 | TRBD1 | ASSEGTAYGYT
TRBJ2-3 | TRBV7-9 | TRBD2 | ASSFGTSDTDTQY
TRBJ1-2 | TRBV2 | TRBD1 | ASRAGQESNYGYT
TRBJ2-7 | TRBV4-2 | TRBD2 | ASSPNLAATGEEQY
TRBJ2-1 | TRBV27 | . | ASSLGRSSYNEQF
TRBJ2-7 | TRBV19 | TRBD2 | ASNGGSSYEQY
TRBJ1-1 | TRBV5-1 | . | ASSPGLGGAEAF
TRBJ2-1 | TRBV18 | . | ASSPPVLVSGEQF
TRBJ1-1 | TRBV19 | TRBD1 | ASSRTGNTEAF
TRBJ1-1 | TRBV12-5 | . | ASGSRTELAF
TRBJ2-4 | TRBV7-2 | TRBD2 | ASSPAWGLAGGKNIQY
TRBJ1-6 | TRBV5-1 | TRBD1 | ASSLGGQGYNSPLH
TRBJ2-3 | TRBV10-3 | TRBD2 | AISHGTSGGDTQY
TRBJ1-1 | TRBV7-2 | . | ASSYEGGVEAF
TRBJ1-2 | TRBV14 | . | ASSRSTNYGYT
TRBJ2-1 | TRBV9 | TRBD2 | ASSLSGGVYNEQF
TRBJ1-1 | TRBV29-1 | TRBD1 | SGDTGGTEAF
TRBJ2-7 | TRBV14 | . | ASSQDGDYEQY
TRBJ2-5 | TRBV7-2 | . | ASSLGGGRETQY
TRBJ2-2 | TRBV5-1 | TRBD2 | ASGTSGYTGELF
TRBJ1-2 | TRBV19 | TRBD1 | ASSIDSGTGSIGYGYT
TRBJ1-1 | TRBV19 | TRBD1 | ASSIGQGGNTEAF